In this sample, the clone carrying this T cell receptor beta chain turned up a few times. Per the original data handling: Using reference gene primer amplification, nucleated cell counts were estimated. Here immunoSEQ multiplex PCR was the method, and the copy in TCRdb shows in-frame clones only, minus some. D and trimming were read from the DNA, whereas the V and J calls and clone size are those reported in that table. The sample includes about 130,000 clones, about 89% of them seen just once. This specimen comes from a study of blood T cell repertoires in COVID-19. In the study overall: PBMCs, B-cell-depleted T cells, or T cells were the source of the cDNA or gDNA that made up the material.

Germline CDR1 KGHDR, CDR2 SFDVKD. J lost 2 bases, V lost 6 bases, and 8 bases had no gene match. CDR3 length: 15 amino acids. In Seattle, patients joined the study during active infection and were tracked longitudinally. This chain links TRBV24-1 with TRBJ2-5; 7 bases map to TRBD1. This receptor was taken from a woman aged 70-85 years with COVID-19, enrolled during active disease. Specimen: peripheral blood. The CDR3 coding sequence is TGTGCCACCAGTAAGCGTGGCAGGGGGCAAGAGACCCAGTACTTC. Protein: CATSKRGRGQETQYF.